Below, 14 T cell receptor beta chains from the same sample are listed, as sequenced in a study of cytomegalovirus exposure and HLA in healthy donors (dated by TCRdb to about 2017). The library was generated by the immunoSEQ multiplex PCR assay. The clones in this table, taken by TCRdb from immuneACCESS, are in-frame only. Not every clone is retained; where verified, under half of the shortfall comes from an unresolved V gene, and the cause of the rest is unknown. The sample table holds more than 65,000 clones, of which 85% to 95% were seen once. The top ten constitute roughly 0.74% of the sample. The sample consisted of PBMCs. The receptors shown here come from a man between 18 and 35 years old in good health and CMV-seronegative.

J is TRBJ1-3 and V is TRBV30; D might be TRBD1 (6 bases). Germline V gene sequence: CDR1 GTSNPN, CDR2 SVGIG (reference sequence). The CDR3 is 14 residues long. V lost 2 bases, J lost 4 bases, and 12 bases lay in between. CDR3 residues: CAWSQGNGGNTIYF. For the CDR3, the DNA is TGTGCCTGGAGTCAGGGGAATGGGGGAAACACCATATATTTT.

J is TRBJ1-2 and V is TRBV7-8, with a weak D call TRBD1 (6 bases). This CDR3 has 16 amino acids. Germline V gene sequence: CDR1 SGHVS, CDR2 FQNEAQ. Trimming removed 2 bases from V and 8 bases from J, with 21 bases in between. The CDR3 protein is CASSLSPRAGDGGYTF. CDR3 in DNA: TGTGCCAGCAGCTTATCCCCTCGGGCAGGGGATGGGGGCTACACCTTC.

This chain uses TRBV10-1 with TRBJ2-3; 7 positions agree with TRBD1. Germline V gives CDR1 WNHNN, CDR2 SYGVQD (reference sequence). Unmatched junction bases numbered 8, after V lost 8 bases and J lost 6 bases. The CDR3 extends over 13 amino acids. CDR3 loop: CASSRGPRDTQYF. In DNA, the CDR3 is TGCGCCAGCTCGAGGGGGCCTCGGGATACGCAGTATTTT.

This chain uses TRBV30 with TRBJ2-7; D is possibly TRBD1 (6 bases). The CDR3 is made up of 15 amino acids. From germline, CDR1 is GTSNPN and CDR2 SVGIG (reference sequence). Trimming stripped 8 bases from V and 3 bases from J, with 23 bases between. The CDR3 protein is CAATDLGQPNYEQYF. The CDR3, as DNA: TGTGCCGCTACAGATCTAGGACAGCCAAACTACGAGCAGTACTTC.

The gene calls are TRBV7-2 and TRBJ2-5; 8 nucleotides align to TRBD2. The CDR3 has 14 residues. Germline V gene lookup returns CDR1 SGHTA and CDR2 FQGNSA. J was trimmed by 4 bases and V by 5 bases; bases with no gene match: 6. The CDR3 nucleotides are TGTGCCAGCAGCCGGGCGGGGGGTCGAGAGACCCAGTACTTC. It encodes CASSRAGGRETQYF.

This chain connects TRBV11-2 to TRBJ2-2; perhaps TRBD2 as D (7 bases). The V gene's germline CDR1 is SGHAT and CDR2 FQNNGV. CDR3 length equals 13 residues. V lost 7 bases to trimming and J lost 4 bases, with 10 bases between them. The CDR3 loop is CASKGGGTGELFF. In DNA form, the CDR3 reads TGTGCCAGCAAAGGGGGGGGCACCGGGGAGCTGTTTTTT.

The J gene is TRBJ2-7, the V gene TRBV27, with 7 positions matching TRBD1. The length of the CDR3 is 14 residues. Trimming removed 8 bases from V and 0 bases from J; junction bases left unmatched: 7. Germline CDR1 reads MNHEY; CDR2 reads SMNVEV (reference sequence). The CDR3: CASHGQASSYEQYF. The CDR3 nucleotides read TGTGCCAGCCATGGACAGGCCAGCTCCTACGAGCAGTACTTC.

The J gene is TRBJ1-1, the V gene TRBV11-2, with TRBD1 as a possible D gene (6 bases). The V gene lost 5 bases and the J gene lost 0 bases, with 13 bases spanning the gap. The CDR3 totals 15 residues. The germline gives CDR1 SGHAT, CDR2 FQNNGV. CDR3 DNA: TGTGCCAGCAGCCCCGTCAAGGGGGTGAACACTGAAGCTTTCTTT. Protein sequence: CASSPVKGVNTEAFF.

This chain connects TRBV7-6 to TRBJ1-2, with 10 bases matching TRBD1. V shed 2 bases, J shed 7 bases, and the junction held 10 bases outside the gene matches. Per germline, CDR1 SGHVS and CDR2 FNYEAQ. The CDR3 is 16 residues long. The CDR3 DNA sequence: TGTGCCAGCAGCTTAATGGATCCCGGGACAGGGGTTGGCTACACCTTC. Its translation is CASSLMDPGTGVGYTF. Looking up the rest from reference TRBV7-6 and TRBJ1-2 gives the full variable domain: GAGVSQSPRYKVTKRGQDVALRCDPISGHVSLYWYRQALGQGPEFLTYFNYEAQQDKSGLPNDRFSAERPEGSISTLTIQRTEQRDSAMYRCASSLMDPGTGVGYTFGSGTRLTVV.

The V call is TRBV30, the J call TRBJ1-2, with 7 bases matching TRBD1. Per germline, CDR1 GTSNPN and CDR2 SVGIG (reference sequence). V trimming: 0 bases; J trimming: 5 bases; junction bases outside the gene matches: 12. CDR3 length: 16 amino acids. The CDR3 bases are TGTGCCTGGAGTGTAAGGGGGACAGTTTACCGGTATGGCTACACCTTC. It translates to CAWSVRGTVYRYGYTF.

The rearrangement joins TRBV29-1 to TRBJ2-2; 7 positions agree with TRBD2. Unmatched junction bases numbered 8, after V lost 5 bases and J lost 2 bases. This CDR3 comprises 15 residues. Looked up from germline, CDR1 is SQVTM and CDR2 is ANQGSEA. CDR3 in DNA: TGCAGCGTTAAGCCGGGACTAACTAACACCGGGGAGCTGTTTTTT. The encoded protein is CSVKPGLTNTGELFF.

CDR3 sequence (DNA): TGTGCCAGCAGTAATGACAGGTCCTACGAGCAGTACTTC. The encoded protein is CASSNDRSYEQYF. The chain employs TRBV6-6 and TRBJ2-7, with D possibly matching TRBD1 (6 bases). V was cut by 5 bases and J by 1 base, with 9 bases left in between. Germline V CDR1 and CDR2: MNHNY, SVGAGI (reference sequence). The CDR3 consists of 13 residues.

This chain links TRBV27 with TRBJ2-4; 10 nucleotides align to TRBD2. Unmatched junction bases numbered 1, after V lost 6 bases and J lost 2 bases. The germline gives CDR1 MNHEY, CDR2 SMNVEV (reference sequence). The CDR3 is 14 residues long. The CDR3 region has the DNA TGTGCCAGCAGACTAGCGGGGCCCAAAAACATTCAGTACTTC. Its protein is CASRLAGPKNIQYF.

The rearrangement joins TRBV5-4 to TRBJ2-5, with TRBD2 identical over 7 bases. The CDR3 sequence is 16 residues long. Trimming removed 6 bases from V and 1 base from J; junction bases left unmatched: 12. In germline, CDR1 is SGHNT, CDR2 YYREEE (reference sequence). For the CDR3, the DNA is TGTGCCAGCACTTCTCGGAACACGGGGGGCCAAGAGACCCAGTACTTC. Protein sequence: CASTSRNTGGQETQYF.